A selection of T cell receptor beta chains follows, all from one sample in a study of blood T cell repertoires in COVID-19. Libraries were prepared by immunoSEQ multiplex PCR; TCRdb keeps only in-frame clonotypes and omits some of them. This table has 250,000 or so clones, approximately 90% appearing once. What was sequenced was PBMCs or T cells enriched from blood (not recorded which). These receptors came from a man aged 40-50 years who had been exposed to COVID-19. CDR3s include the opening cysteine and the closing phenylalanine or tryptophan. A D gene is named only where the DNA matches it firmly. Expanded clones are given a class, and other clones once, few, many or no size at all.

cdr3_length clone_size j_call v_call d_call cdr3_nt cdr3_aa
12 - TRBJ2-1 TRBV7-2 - TGTGCCAGCAGCTTTAATTTCAATGAGCAGTTCTTC CASSFNFNEQFF
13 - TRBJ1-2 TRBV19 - TGTGCCAGTAGAACAGAAGGGGGTTATGGCTACACCTTC CASRTEGGYGYTF
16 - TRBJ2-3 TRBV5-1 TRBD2 TGCGCCAGCAGCTTGGAGGGCGGGAGGAGCACAGATACGCAGTATTTT CASSLEGGRSTDTQYF
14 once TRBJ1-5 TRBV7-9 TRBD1 TGTGCCAGCAGCCCGGGACAGCTGAATCAGCCCCAGCATTTT CASSPGQLNQPQHF
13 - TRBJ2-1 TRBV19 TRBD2 TGTGCCAGTAGGGCCGGGAGGAACAATGAGCAGTTCTTC CASRAGRNNEQFF
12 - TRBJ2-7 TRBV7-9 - TGTGCCAGCGTTACAGGGTTTAACGAGCAGTACTTC CASVTGFNEQYF
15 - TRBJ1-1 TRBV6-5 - TGTGCCAGCAGTTTGACGGTGGCGGTGAACACTGAAGCTTTCTTT CASSLTVAVNTEAFF
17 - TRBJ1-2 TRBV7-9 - TGTGCCAGCAGCTTAGGGATTGACACGACGCTTAACTATGGCTACACCTTC CASSLGIDTTLNYGYTF
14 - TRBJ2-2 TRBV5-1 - TGCGCCAGCAGCTTGGCCATGAACACCGGGGAGCTGTTTTTT CASSLAMNTGELFF
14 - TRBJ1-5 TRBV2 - TGTGCCAGCAGCACTGGGGACACTGCTGTGTCCCAGCATTTT CASSTGDTAVSQHF
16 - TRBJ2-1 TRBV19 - TGTGCCAGTAGTATTGGTCGGCCAGGGGGGAGGAATGAGCAGTTCTTC CASSIGRPGGRNEQFF
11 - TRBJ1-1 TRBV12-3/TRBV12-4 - TGTGCCAGCAGCCGACGAGAGGGAGCTTTCTTT CASSRREGAFF
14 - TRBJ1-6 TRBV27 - TGTGCCAGCAGTCTGACAGGTCTTAATTCACCCCTCCACTTT CASSLTGLNSPLHF
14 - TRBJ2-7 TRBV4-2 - TGTGCCAGCAGCCAAGATCCGGGGTCCTACGAGCAGTACTTC CASSQDPGSYEQYF
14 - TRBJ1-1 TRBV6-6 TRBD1 TGTGCCAGCAGCTCGACAGGGCGGAACACTGAAGCTTTCTTT CASSSTGRNTEAFF
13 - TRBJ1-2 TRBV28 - TGTGCCAGCAGTTTTACAGGACCCTATGGCTACACCTTC CASSFTGPYGYTF
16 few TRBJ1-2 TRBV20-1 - TGCAGTGCTAGTGACACAGTCCCCGACACCTCTTATGGCTACACCTTC CSASDTVPDTSYGYTF
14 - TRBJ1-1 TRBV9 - TGTGCCAGCAGCGTAGTTGAGGGAAACACTGAAGCTTTCTTT CASSVVEGNTEAFF
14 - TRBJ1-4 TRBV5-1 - TGCGCCAGCAGTTTGAACCTAGGAGACGAAAAACTGTTTTTT CASSLNLGDEKLFF
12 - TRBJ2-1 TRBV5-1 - TGCGCCAGCAGCTTGGTAGAGGGTGAGCAGTTCTTC CASSLVEGEQFF
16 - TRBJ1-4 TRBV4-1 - TGCGCCAGCAGCCACAGTCCGGAGGGCTCTTGGGAAAAACTGTTTTTT CASSHSPEGSWEKLFF
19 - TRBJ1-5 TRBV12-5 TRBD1 TGTGCTAGTGGTTTGGGATCCGGACAGGGGGTCGGGGGCAATCAGCCCCAGCATTTT CASGLGSGQGVGGNQPQHF
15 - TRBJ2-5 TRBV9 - TGTGCCAGCAGCGGACCGGGACTCTACCGCGAGACCCAGTACTTC CASSGPGLYRETQYF
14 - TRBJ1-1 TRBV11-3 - TGTGCCAGCAGCTTAGGCCGGGGGAACACTGAAGCTTTCTTT CASSLGRGNTEAFF
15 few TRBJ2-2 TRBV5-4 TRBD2 TGTGCCAGCAGCTTGATGACTAGCGACACCGGGGAGCTGTTTTTT CASSLMTSDTGELFF
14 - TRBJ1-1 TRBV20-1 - TGCAGTGCTAGTTATCAGGGGCAGAACACTGAAGCTTTCTTT CSASYQGQNTEAFF
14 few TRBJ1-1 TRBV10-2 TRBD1 TGCGCCAGCAGGACCGGGACAGTGAACACTGAAGCTTTCTTT CASRTGTVNTEAFF
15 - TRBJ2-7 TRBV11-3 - TGTGCCAGCAGCTCCGGGACACAGAACCCCTACGAGCAGTACTTC CASSSGTQNPYEQYF